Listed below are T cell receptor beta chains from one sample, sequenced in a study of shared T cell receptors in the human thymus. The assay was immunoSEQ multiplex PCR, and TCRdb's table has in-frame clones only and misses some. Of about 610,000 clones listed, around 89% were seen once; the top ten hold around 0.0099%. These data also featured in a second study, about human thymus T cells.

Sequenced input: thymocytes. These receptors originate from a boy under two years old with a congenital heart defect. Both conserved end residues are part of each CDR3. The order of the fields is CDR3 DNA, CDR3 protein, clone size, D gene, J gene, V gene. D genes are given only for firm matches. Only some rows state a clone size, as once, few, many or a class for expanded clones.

DNA: TGTGCCAGCAGCCAAGTGGCCGACAGATCGGATACGCAGTATTTT
CDR3: CASSQVADRSDTQYF
size: -
D: -
J: TRBJ2-3
V: TRBV4-2

DNA: TGTGCCAGCGGACCGGACAGTTCGGCCTACGAGCAGTACTTC
CDR3: CASGPDSSAYEQYF
size: -
D: -
J: TRBJ2-7
V: TRBV27

DNA: TGTGCCAGCAGCGCTCTACTACAGGGGACCTTGGAAGACACTGAAGCTTTCTTT
CDR3: CASSALLQGTLEDTEAFF
size: -
D: TRBD1
J: TRBJ1-1
V: TRBV9

DNA: TGTGCCAGCAGCGCGAGAGGCAGCCCAAATCTCCAAGAGACCCAGTACTTC
CDR3: CASSARGSPNLQETQYF
size: -
D: -
J: TRBJ2-5
V: TRBV9

DNA: TGCAGCGTTTTGGGGGCCGCGGGCACTTTCTACGAGCAGTACTTC
CDR3: CSVLGAAGTFYEQYF
size: -
D: -
J: TRBJ2-7
V: TRBV29-1

DNA: TGTGCCAGCAGTCCAGGGACTAGCGGGAGGGCCAATGAGCAGTTCTTC
CDR3: CASSPGTSGRANEQFF
size: -
D: TRBD2
J: TRBJ2-1
V: TRBV27

DNA: TGTGCCAGCAGTCCCCCGGGGTCCTACGAGCAGTACTTC
CDR3: CASSPPGSYEQYF
size: -
D: -
J: TRBJ2-7
V: TRBV6-5

DNA: TGCGCCAGCAGCCAAGTCTCCAGCGGGCCGATCTACGAGCAGTACTTC
CDR3: CASSQVSSGPIYEQYF
size: once
D: -
J: TRBJ2-7
V: TRBV4-3

DNA: TGTGCCAGTAGTCCTACGAGGTTCCCTAGCACAGATACGCAGTATTTT
CDR3: CASSPTRFPSTDTQYF
size: -
D: -
J: TRBJ2-3
V: TRBV19

DNA: TGTGCCAGCAGTTTACCGGGACTAGCGGGAGGTGGTAATGAGCAGTTCTTC
CDR3: CASSLPGLAGGGNEQFF
size: -
D: TRBD2
J: TRBJ2-1
V: TRBV28

DNA: TGTGCCAGCAGCGAAACAAGGCAGGGGCCCTGGGGGGCCAACGTCCTGACTTTC
CDR3: CASSETRQGPWGANVLTF
size: -
D: -
J: TRBJ2-6
V: TRBV7-3

DNA: TGCGCCAGCAGCTCAGACAGGGAATACGAGCAGTACTTC
CDR3: CASSSDREYEQYF
size: -
D: TRBD1
J: TRBJ2-7
V: TRBV5-1

DNA: TGTGCCAGCAGCTTAGGGGAGGGGGGTCCCCCACTAAATCAGCCCCAGCATTTT
CDR3: CASSLGEGGPPLNQPQHF
size: -
D: -
J: TRBJ1-5
V: TRBV11-2

DNA: TGTGCCATCAGTGAGATGTCCCTGGAGACCCAGTACTTC
CDR3: CAISEMSLETQYF
size: -
D: -
J: TRBJ2-5
V: TRBV10-3

DNA: TGTGCCAGCAATCATCTGGGAGGAACGGGACTAGCGGAGCCGAGCTCCTACAATGAGCAGTTCTTC
CDR3: CASNHLGGTGLAEPSSYNEQFF
size: -
D: TRBD2
J: TRBJ2-1
V: TRBV28

DNA: TGCAGCGTTCCCCGGGGAGGGTCGAACACTGAAGCTTTCTTT
CDR3: CSVPRGGSNTEAFF
size: -
D: -
J: TRBJ1-1
V: TRBV29-1

DNA: TGTGCCAGCAGCCAACGAGCCGCTGAGACCCAGTACTTC
CDR3: CASSQRAAETQYF
size: -
D: -
J: TRBJ2-5
V: TRBV11-2

DNA: TGCGCCAGCAGCCCGTTGCCGGGACAGATTAACTATGGCTACACCTTC
CDR3: CASSPLPGQINYGYTF
size: -
D: TRBD1
J: TRBJ1-2
V: TRBV4-1

DNA: TGTGCCAGCAGCCCCGGGCAGGGGGCCGGTGGAAACACCATATATTTT
CDR3: CASSPGQGAGGNTIYF
size: -
D: TRBD1
J: TRBJ1-3
V: TRBV7-9

DNA: TGTGCCAGCAGCTACGGAAGCGGGGGAACCTACGAGCAGTACTTC
CDR3: CASSYGSGGTYEQYF
size: -
D: TRBD2
J: TRBJ2-7
V: TRBV5-4

DNA: TGTGCCAGCAGCATCGGGACTAGCGGGAGGGGGGAGCAGTACTTC
CDR3: CASSIGTSGRGEQYF
size: few
D: TRBD2
J: TRBJ2-7
V: TRBV7-6

DNA: TGTGCCAGCAGTCCAACTAGCGGGAGTCCCAATGAGCAGTTCTTC
CDR3: CASSPTSGSPNEQFF
size: few
D: TRBD2
J: TRBJ2-1
V: TRBV28

DNA: TGTGCCAGCAGCGTAGGGCCAGGGGGCGGAAGTGGACGGGGCTACACCTTC
CDR3: CASSVGPGGGSGRGYTF
size: -
D: TRBD1
J: TRBJ1-2
V: TRBV9

DNA: TGTGCCAGCAGCCAAGGCCAGCGGGAGGTTGGCACAGATACGCAGTATTTT
CDR3: CASSQGQREVGTDTQYF
size: once
D: TRBD2
J: TRBJ2-3
V: TRBV14

DNA: TGTGCCAGCAGCCCCGGACAGGGGGCCGGTGAAAAACTGTTTTTT
CDR3: CASSPGQGAGEKLFF
size: -
D: TRBD1
J: TRBJ1-4
V: TRBV11-2

DNA: TGTGCCAGGGACTGCAGGGCCAAAAACATTCAGTACTTC
CDR3: CARDCRAKNIQYF
size: -
D: -
J: TRBJ2-4
V: TRBV5-4

DNA: TGCGCCACCTCGGGGGTTAATGAGCAGTTCTTC
CDR3: CATSGVNEQFF
size: once
D: -
J: TRBJ2-1
V: TRBV4-1

DNA: TGTGCCAGCAGTTTTCCAGGGGAGGGAATGAACACTGAAGCTTTCTTT
CDR3: CASSFPGEGMNTEAFF
size: -
D: -
J: TRBJ1-1
V: TRBV5-6

DNA: TGTGCCTGGAGTTCAGGGGTAATGGTGAACACTGAAGCTTTCTTT
CDR3: CAWSSGVMVNTEAFF
size: once
D: -
J: TRBJ1-1
V: TRBV30

DNA: TGTGCCAGCTCACCAGAAATGTCAGGGCCCTACGAGCAGTACTTC
CDR3: CASSPEMSGPYEQYF
size: -
D: -
J: TRBJ2-7
V: TRBV18

DNA: TGTGCCAGCAGCCCTGAGGCGAACACTGAAGCTTTCTTT
CDR3: CASSPEANTEAFF
size: -
D: -
J: TRBJ1-1
V: TRBV5-8

DNA: TGTGCCTGGGTCCGGGGGGGGTCCGAGACCCAGTACTTC
CDR3: CAWVRGGSETQYF
size: -
D: TRBD2
J: TRBJ2-5
V: TRBV30

DNA: TGTGCCAGCAGTTACTCCGGGACTAGGTACGAGCAGTACTTC
CDR3: CASSYSGTRYEQYF
size: -
D: TRBD2
J: TRBJ2-7
V: TRBV11-2

DNA: TGTGCCAGCAGTGAAGTAGCGGGAGGGCCCCCCTACGAGCAGTACTTC
CDR3: CASSEVAGGPPYEQYF
size: -
D: TRBD2
J: TRBJ2-7
V: TRBV2

DNA: TGTGCCAGTGGAGCGGGAGAGGAGGAGACCCAGTACTTC
CDR3: CASGAGEEETQYF
size: -
D: TRBD2
J: TRBJ2-5
V: TRBV6-1

DNA: TGCGCCAGCAGCTACCGACTAGCGGGAGAGACAGATACGCAGTATTTT
CDR3: CASSYRLAGETDTQYF
size: few
D: TRBD2
J: TRBJ2-3
V: TRBV4-3

DNA: TGTGCCTGGAGTGTCAACCGAAACTCCAGACGGGGGCAAGAGACCCAGTACTTC
CDR3: CAWSVNRNSRRGQETQYF
size: once
D: -
J: TRBJ2-5
V: TRBV30

DNA: TGTGCCAGCAGTGATCGGCCCGGGGGGAGCCCCTACGAGCAGTACTTC
CDR3: CASSDRPGGSPYEQYF
size: -
D: TRBD2
J: TRBJ2-7
V: TRBV6-1

DNA: TGTGCCATCAGTGAGTCGCAGCCCCCGGCGCGGGAAGGCGGGCTCTACGAGCAGTACTTC
CDR3: CAISESQPPAREGGLYEQYF
size: -
D: -
J: TRBJ2-7
V: TRBV10-3

DNA: TGTGCCAGCAGCTTCAGGGCGGGGGCGGAAACCGGGGAGCTGTTTTTT
CDR3: CASSFRAGAETGELFF
size: -
D: -
J: TRBJ2-2
V: TRBV7-3

DNA: TGTGCCAGCAGCCAAGTGCTCGGACTAGCGGGAGCACAAGAGACCCAGTACTTC
CDR3: CASSQVLGLAGAQETQYF
size: once
D: TRBD2
J: TRBJ2-5
V: TRBV4-2

DNA: TGCGCCAGCAGCCAAGACGGGGAGGTATCCTACAATGAGCAGTTCTTC
CDR3: CASSQDGEVSYNEQFF
size: -
D: -
J: TRBJ2-1
V: TRBV4-3

DNA: TGCAGCGTTGAACGTGCGGGAGGCCCCACAGATACGCAGTATTTT
CDR3: CSVERAGGPTDTQYF
size: -
D: TRBD2
J: TRBJ2-3
V: TRBV29-1

DNA: TGCAGCGTTGCCCTCAGGGGACAGGAGTACGAGCAGTACTTC
CDR3: CSVALRGQEYEQYF
size: -
D: TRBD1
J: TRBJ2-7
V: TRBV29-1

DNA: TGTGCCAGCAGCCCCTCGACAGGGAATCAATACGAGCAGTACTTC
CDR3: CASSPSTGNQYEQYF
size: -
D: TRBD1
J: TRBJ2-7
V: TRBV6-5

DNA: TGTGCCAGCAGCCACGGGACTAGCGGGACGCCCTACGAGCAGTACTTC
CDR3: CASSHGTSGTPYEQYF
size: once
D: TRBD2
J: TRBJ2-7
V: TRBV7-2

DNA: TGTGCCAGCAGCGTCCGCGAGGGCCCTCTGAGCTCCTACGAGCAGTACTTC
CDR3: CASSVREGPLSSYEQYF
size: -
D: -
J: TRBJ2-7
V: TRBV7-2

DNA: TGTGCCAGCAGCTCGGACAGGGGGAAGGAAAAACTGTTTTTT
CDR3: CASSSDRGKEKLFF
size: -
D: TRBD1
J: TRBJ1-4
V: TRBV7-8